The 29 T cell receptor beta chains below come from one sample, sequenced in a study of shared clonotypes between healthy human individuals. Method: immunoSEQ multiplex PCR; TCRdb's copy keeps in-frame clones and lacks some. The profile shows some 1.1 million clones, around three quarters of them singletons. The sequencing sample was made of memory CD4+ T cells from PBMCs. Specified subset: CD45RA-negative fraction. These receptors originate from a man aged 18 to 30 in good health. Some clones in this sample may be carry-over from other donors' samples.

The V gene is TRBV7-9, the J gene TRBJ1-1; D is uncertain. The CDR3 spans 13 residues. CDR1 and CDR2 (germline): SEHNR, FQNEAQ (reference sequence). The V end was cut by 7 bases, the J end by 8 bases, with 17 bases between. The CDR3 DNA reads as TGTGCCAGCACCCCGGACGCTACCATAGAAGCTTTCTTT. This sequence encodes CASTPDATIEAFF. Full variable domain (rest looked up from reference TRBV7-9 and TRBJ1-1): DTGVSQNPRHKITKRGQNVTFRCDPISEHNRLYWYRQTLGQGPEFLTYFQNEAQLEKSRLLSDRFSAERPKGSFSTLEIQRTEQGDSAMYLCASTPDATIEAFFGQGTRLTVV.

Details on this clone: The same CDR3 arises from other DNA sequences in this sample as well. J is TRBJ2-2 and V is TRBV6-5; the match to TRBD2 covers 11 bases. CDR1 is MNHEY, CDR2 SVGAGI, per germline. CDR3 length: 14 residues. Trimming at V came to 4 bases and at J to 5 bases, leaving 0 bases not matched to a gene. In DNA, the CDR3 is TGTGCCAGCAGTTCTAGCGGGAGGACCGGGGAGCTGTTTTTT. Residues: CASSSSGRTGELFF.

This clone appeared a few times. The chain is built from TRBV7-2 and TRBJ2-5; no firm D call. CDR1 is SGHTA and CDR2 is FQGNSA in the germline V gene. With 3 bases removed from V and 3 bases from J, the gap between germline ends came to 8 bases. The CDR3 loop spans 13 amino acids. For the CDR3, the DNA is TGTGCCAGCAGCTTTGCATCGAAAGAGACCCAGTACTTC. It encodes CASSFASKETQYF.

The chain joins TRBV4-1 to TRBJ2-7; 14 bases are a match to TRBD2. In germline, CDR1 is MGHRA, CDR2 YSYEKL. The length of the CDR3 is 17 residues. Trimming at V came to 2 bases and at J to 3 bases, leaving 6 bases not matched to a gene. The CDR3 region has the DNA TGCGCCAGCAGCCAATCACCGGGACTAGCGGGAGACTACGAGCAGTACTTC. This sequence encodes CASSQSPGLAGDYEQYF.

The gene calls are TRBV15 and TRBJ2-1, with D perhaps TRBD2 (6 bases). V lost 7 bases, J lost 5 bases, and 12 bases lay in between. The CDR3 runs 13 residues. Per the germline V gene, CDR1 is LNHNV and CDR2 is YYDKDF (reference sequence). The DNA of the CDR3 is TGTGCCACCAAGACGGACTACCACAATGAGCAGTTCTTC. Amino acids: CATKTDYHNEQFF.

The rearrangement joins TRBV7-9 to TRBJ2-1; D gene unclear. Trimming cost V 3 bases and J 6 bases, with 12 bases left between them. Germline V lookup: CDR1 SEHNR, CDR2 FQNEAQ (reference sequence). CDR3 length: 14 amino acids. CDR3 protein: CASSFGVTRNEQFF. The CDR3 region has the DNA TGTGCCAGCAGCTTTGGGGTAACCCGCAATGAGCAGTTCTTC.

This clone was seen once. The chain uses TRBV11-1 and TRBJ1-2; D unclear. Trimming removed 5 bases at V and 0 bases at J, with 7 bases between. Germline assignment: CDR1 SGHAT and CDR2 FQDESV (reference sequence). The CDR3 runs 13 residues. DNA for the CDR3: TGTGCCAGCAGCCCCGGACCTAACTATGGCTACACCTTC. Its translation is CASSPGPNYGYTF.

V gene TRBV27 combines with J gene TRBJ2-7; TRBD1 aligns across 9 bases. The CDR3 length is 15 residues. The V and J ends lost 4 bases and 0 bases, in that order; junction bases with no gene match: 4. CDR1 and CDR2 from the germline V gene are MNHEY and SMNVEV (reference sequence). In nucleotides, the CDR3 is TGTGCCAGCAGTTCGGGACAGGGCTTCTCCTACGAGCAGTACTTC. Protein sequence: CASSSGQGFSYEQYF.

The CDR3 DNA reads TGTGCCAGCAGCTCTAGAGGGGCGGGAGCCTACAATGAGCAGTTCTTC. Encoded protein: CASSSRGAGAYNEQFF. V and J are TRBV4-2 and TRBJ2-1; 7 bases are shared with TRBD2. This CDR3 region has 16 residues. The germline V gene has CDR1 LGHNA and CDR2 YNFKEQ. Trimming at V came to 5 bases and at J to 2 bases, leaving 9 bases not matched to a gene.

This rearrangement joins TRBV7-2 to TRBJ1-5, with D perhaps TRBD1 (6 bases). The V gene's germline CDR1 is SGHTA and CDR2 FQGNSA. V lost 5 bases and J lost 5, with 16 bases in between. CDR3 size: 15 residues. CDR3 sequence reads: CASSQTGVGHQPQHF. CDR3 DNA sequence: TGTGCCAGCAGCCAGACAGGAGTAGGGCATCAGCCCCAGCATTTT. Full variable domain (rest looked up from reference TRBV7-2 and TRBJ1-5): GAGVSQSPSNKVTEKGKDVELRCDPISGHTALYWYRQSLGQGLEFLIYFQGNSAPDKSGLPSDRFSAERTGGSVSTLTIQRTQQEDSAVYLCASSQTGVGHQPQHFGDGTRLSIL.

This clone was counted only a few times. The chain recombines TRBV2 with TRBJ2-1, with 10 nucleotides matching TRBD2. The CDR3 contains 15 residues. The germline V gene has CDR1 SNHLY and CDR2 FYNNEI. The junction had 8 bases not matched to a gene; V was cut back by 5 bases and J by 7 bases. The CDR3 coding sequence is TGTGCCAGCAGTAGTTTAGCGGGAGGAGGGAATGAGCAGTTCTTC. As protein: CASSSLAGGGNEQFF.

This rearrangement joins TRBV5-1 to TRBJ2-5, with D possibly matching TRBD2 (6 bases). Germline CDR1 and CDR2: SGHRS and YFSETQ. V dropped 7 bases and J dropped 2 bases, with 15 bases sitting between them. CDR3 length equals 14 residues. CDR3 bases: TGCGCCAGCTGCCGCGGGACGATACAAGAGACCCAGTACTTC. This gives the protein CASCRGTIQETQYF.

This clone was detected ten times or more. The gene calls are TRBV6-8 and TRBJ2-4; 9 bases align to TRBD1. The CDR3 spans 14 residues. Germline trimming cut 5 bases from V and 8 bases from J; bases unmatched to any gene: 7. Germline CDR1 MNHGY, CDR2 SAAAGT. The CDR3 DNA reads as TGTGCCAGCAGTGCCAGACAGGGGGAGTACATTCAGTACTTC. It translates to CASSARQGEYIQYF.

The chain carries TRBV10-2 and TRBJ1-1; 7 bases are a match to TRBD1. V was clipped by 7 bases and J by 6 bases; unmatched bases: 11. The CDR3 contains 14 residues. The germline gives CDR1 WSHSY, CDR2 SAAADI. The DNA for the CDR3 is TGCGCCAGCACTCCAACAGGGGCCCGGTCTGAAGCTTTCTTT. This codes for CASTPTGARSEAFF.

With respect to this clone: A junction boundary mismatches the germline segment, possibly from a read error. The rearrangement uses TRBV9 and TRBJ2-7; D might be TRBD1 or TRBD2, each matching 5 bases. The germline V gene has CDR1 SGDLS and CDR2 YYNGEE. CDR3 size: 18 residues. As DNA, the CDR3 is TGTGCCAGCAGCGTGGGACCCAATTCCCTTCTCATTCAGCGCCCCCCGGACTTC. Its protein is CASSVGPNSLLIQRPPDF.

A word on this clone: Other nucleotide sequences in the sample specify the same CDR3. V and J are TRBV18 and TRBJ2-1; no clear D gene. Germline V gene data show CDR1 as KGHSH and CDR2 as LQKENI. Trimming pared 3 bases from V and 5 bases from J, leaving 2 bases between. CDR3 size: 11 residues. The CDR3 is CASSPNNEQFF. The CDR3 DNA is TGTGCCAGCTCACCGAACAATGAGCAGTTCTTC.

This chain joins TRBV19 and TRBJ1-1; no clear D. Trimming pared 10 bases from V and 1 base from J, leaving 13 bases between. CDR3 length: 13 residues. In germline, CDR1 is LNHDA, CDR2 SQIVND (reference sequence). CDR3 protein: CATTSRGNTEAFF. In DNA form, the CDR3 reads TGTGCCACAACCAGTAGAGGGAACACTGAAGCTTTCTTT.

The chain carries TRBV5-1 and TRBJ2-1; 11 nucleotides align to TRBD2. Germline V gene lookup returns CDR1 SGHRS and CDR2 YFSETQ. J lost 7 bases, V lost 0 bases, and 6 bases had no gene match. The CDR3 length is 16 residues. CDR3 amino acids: CASSLGLAGGLNEQFF. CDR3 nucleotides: TGCGCCAGCAGCTTGGGCCTAGCGGGAGGACTAAATGAGCAGTTCTTC.

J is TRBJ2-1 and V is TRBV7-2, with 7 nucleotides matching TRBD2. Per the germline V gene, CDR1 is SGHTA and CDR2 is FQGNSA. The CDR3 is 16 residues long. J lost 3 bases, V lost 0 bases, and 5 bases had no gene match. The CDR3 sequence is CASSLAYLAVYNEQFF. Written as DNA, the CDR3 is TGTGCCAGCAGCTTAGCTTATCTAGCGGTCTACAATGAGCAGTTCTTC.

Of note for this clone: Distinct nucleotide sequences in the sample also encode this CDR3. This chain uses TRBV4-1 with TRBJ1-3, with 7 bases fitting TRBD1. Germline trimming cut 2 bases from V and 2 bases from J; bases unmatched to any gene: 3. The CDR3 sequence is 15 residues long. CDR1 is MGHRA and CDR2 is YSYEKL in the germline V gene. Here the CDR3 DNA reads TGCGCCAGCAGCCAACCAGGGGGAACTGGAAACACCATATATTTT. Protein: CASSQPGGTGNTIYF.

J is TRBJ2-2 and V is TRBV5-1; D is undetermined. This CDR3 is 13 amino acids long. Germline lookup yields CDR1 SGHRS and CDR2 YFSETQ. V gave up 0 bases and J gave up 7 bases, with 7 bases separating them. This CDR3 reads CASSLVGDGELFF. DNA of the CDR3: TGCGCCAGCAGCTTGGTTGGGGACGGGGAGCTGTTTTTT.

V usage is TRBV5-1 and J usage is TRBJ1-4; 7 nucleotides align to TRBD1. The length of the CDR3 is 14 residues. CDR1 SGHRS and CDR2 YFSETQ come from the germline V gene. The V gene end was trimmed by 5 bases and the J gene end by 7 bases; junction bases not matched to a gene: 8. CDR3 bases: TGCGCCAGCAGTCGGACAGGCTCCGTTGAAAAACTGTTTTTT. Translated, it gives CASSRTGSVEKLFF. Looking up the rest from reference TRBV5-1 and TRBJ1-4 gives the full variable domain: KAGVTQTPRYLIKTRGQQVTLSCSPISGHRSVSWYQQTPGQGLQFLFEYFSETQRNKGNFPGRFSGRQFSNSRSEMNVSTLELGDSALYLCASSRTGSVEKLFFGSGTQLSVL.

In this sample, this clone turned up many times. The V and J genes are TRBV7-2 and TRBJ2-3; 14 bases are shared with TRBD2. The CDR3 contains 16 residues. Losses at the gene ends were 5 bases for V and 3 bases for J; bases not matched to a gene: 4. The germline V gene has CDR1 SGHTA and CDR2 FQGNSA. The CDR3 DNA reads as TGTGCCAGCAGCCGGGGACTAGCGGGAGTGACAGATACGCAGTATTTT. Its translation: CASSRGLAGVTDTQYF. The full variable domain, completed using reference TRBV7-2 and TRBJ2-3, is GAGVSQSPSNKVTEKGKDVELRCDPISGHTALYWYRQSLGQGLEFLIYFQGNSAPDKSGLPSDRFSAERTGGSVSTLTIQRTQQEDSAVYLCASSRGLAGVTDTQYFGPGTRLTVL.

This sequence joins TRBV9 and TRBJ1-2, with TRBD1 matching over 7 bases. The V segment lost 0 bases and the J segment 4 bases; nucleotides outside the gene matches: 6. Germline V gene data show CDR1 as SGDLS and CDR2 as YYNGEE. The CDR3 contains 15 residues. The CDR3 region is CASSVGDSAVYGYTF. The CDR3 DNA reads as TGTGCCAGCAGCGTAGGGGACAGCGCTGTCTATGGCTACACCTTC. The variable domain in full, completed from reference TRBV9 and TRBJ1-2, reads DSGVTQTPKHLITATGQRVTLRCSPRSGDLSVYWYQQSLDQGLQFLIQYYNGEERAKGNILERFSAQQFPDLHSELNLSSLELGDSALYFCASSVGDSAVYGYTFGSGTRLTVV.

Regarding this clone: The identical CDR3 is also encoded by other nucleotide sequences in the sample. In nucleotides, the CDR3 is TGTGCCAGCAGCGCAATAGCGGGAGGCCCCTACAATGAGCAGTTCTTC. It yields the protein CASSAIAGGPYNEQFF. The chain has TRBV27 and TRBJ2-1; the match to TRBD2 covers 10 bases. The CDR3 length is 16 residues. Germline CDR1 reads MNHEY; CDR2 reads SMNVEV (reference sequence). V was pared by 6 bases and J by 2 bases, with 7 bases of the junction left unmatched.

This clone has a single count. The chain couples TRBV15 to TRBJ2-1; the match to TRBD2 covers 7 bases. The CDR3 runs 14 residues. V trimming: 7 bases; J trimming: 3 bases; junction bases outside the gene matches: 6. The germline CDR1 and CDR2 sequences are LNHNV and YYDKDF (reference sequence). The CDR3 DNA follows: TGTGCCACCATGACGGGAGGCCACTACAATGAGCAGTTCTTC. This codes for CATMTGGHYNEQFF.

Written as DNA, the CDR3 is TGTGCCAGCACCCCTGTTTCCCTCGTCACGCAGTATTTT. It specifies CASTPVSLVTQYF. The V gene is TRBV6-6, the J gene TRBJ2-3; D call uncertain. Germline-derived CDR1 and CDR2 are MNHNY and SVGAGI (reference sequence). With 7 bases removed from V and 9 bases from J, the gap between germline ends came to 17 bases. The CDR3 runs to 13 residues.

The CDR3 loop reads CSVAPLAGGSTDTQYF. In DNA, the CDR3 is TGCAGCGTTGCCCCCTTAGCGGGAGGGAGCACAGATACGCAGTATTTT. The rearrangement uses TRBV29-1 and TRBJ2-3; 11 bases are shared with TRBD2. V gave up 4 bases and J gave up 0 bases; unmatched junction bases: 6. The germline V gene has CDR1 SQVTM and CDR2 ANQGSEA. This CDR3 contains 16 residues.

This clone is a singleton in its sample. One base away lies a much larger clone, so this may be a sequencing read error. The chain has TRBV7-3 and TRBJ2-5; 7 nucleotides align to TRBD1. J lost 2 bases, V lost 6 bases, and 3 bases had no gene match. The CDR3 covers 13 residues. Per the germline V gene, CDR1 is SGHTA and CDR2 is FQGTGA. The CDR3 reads CASSRTGQETQYF. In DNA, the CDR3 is TGTGCCAGCAGTCGGACAGGTCAAGAGACCCAGTACTTC.